Listed below are T cell receptor beta chains from one sample, sequenced in a study of Ad26.COV2.S vaccination and SARS-CoV-2 variants. Profiling relied on immunoSEQ multiplex PCR, and the TCRdb table lists in-frame clones only, not all of them. Of 410,000 or so clones in the sample, roughly 90% are singletons; the top ten hold 1.5% to 2%. Sequencing used peripheral blood, obtained in a trial of Ad26.COV2.S vaccine versus placebo. The receptors derive from a person between 18 and 59 years old who received the Ad26.COV2.S COVID-19 vaccine or a placebo. CDR3s include the opening cysteine and the closing phenylalanine or tryptophan. D genes are given only for firm matches. Clone size is shown for a subset of rows, as once, few, many or a class of expanded clone.

d_call j_call v_call clone_size cdr3_nt cdr3_aa
. TRBJ1-3 TRBV12-3/TRBV12-4 . TGTGCCAGTCGGGTCTCCTCTGGAAACACCATATATTTT CASRVSSGNTIYF
. TRBJ1-2 TRBV6-5 . TGTGCCAGCAGTTACTCCACCTCGGGGGGCTACACCTTC CASSYSTSGGYTF
. TRBJ2-1 TRBV14 once TGTGCCAGCAGCCAAGATCGGATGTGGGAGGAGCAGTTCTTC CASSQDRMWEEQFF
. TRBJ1-4 TRBV4-1 . TGCGCCAGCAGCCAAGATTCCGCAGGGCATTTTAACGAAAAACTGTTTTTT CASSQDSAGHFNEKLFF
TRBD2 TRBJ2-5 TRBV20-1 . TGCAGTGCTAGTAAGACCCGACTAGCCCTGCAAGAGACCCAGTACTTC CSASKTRLALQETQYF
. TRBJ1-2 TRBV19 . TGTGCCAGTACCCCCGGCCCCTATGGCTACACCTTC CASTPGPYGYTF
. TRBJ2-7 TRBV2 . TGTGCCAGCAGAGAAAGGACGGGGAAGAACTACGAGCAGTACTTC CASRERTGKNYEQYF
. TRBJ1-5 TRBV6-2/TRBV6-3 . TGTGCCAGCAGTCAGCCTCGGCAGCCCCAGCATTTT CASSQPRQPQHF
. TRBJ2-1 TRBV4-1 . TGCGCCAGCAGCCAAGACTGGGGCCCGTTGCAGTTCTTC CASSQDWGPLQFF
TRBD2 TRBJ2-1 TRBV7-7 . TGTGCTAGCAGCCCAGGGCGGGGGTCCACCTACAATGAGCAGTTCTTC CASSPGRGSTYNEQFF
. TRBJ1-1 TRBV28 . TGTGCCAGCAGTTTAGGGGCACCCTTGGGGACTGAAGCTTTCTTT CASSLGAPLGTEAFF
TRBD2 TRBJ2-2 TRBV11-2 few TGTGCCAGCAGCTTAACTAGCGGGGGATTGGGGGAGCTGTTTTTT CASSLTSGGLGELFF
. TRBJ1-5 TRBV27 . TGTGCCACAGGGGCGGGGGGAAGTCAGCCCCAGCATTTT CATGAGGSQPQHF
. TRBJ2-5 TRBV6-5 . TGTGCCAGCGGCCGGGAGACCCAGTACTTC CASGRETQYF
TRBD1 TRBJ2-6 TRBV18 . TGTGCCAGCTCACCACCGGACAGGGTCGCCGACAGTGTAGACGTCCTGACTTTC CASSPPDRVADSVDVLTF
. TRBJ1-4 TRBV2 few TGTGCCAGCAGTGGTCGGACGGCAAATGAAAAACTGTTTTTT CASSGRTANEKLFF
. TRBJ1-2 TRBV15 . TGTGCCACCAGCATGACCACAGGGAGCCATGGCTACACCTTC CATSMTTGSHGYTF
. TRBJ1-5 TRBV19 . TGTGCCAGTAGTATAGATATCGATCAGCCCCAGCATTTT CASSIDIDQPQHF
TRBD1 TRBJ2-7 TRBV11-2 . TGTGCCAGCAGCTCACTGGACAGGGCTCACTACGAGCAGTACTTC CASSSLDRAHYEQYF
. TRBJ1-5 TRBV15 . TGTGCCACCAGCAGCGGGCAGCCTAATCAGCCCCAGCATTTT CATSSGQPNQPQHF
TRBD2 TRBJ2-3 TRBV5-1 . TGCGCCAGCAGCCCGGACTTACTAGCGGGGGGCCCAGATACGCAGTATTTT CASSPDLLAGGPDTQYF
TRBD2 TRBJ2-2 TRBV5-4 few TGTGCCAGCAGCTTGGGGCGGGGGACGCGATCCGGGGAGCTGTTTTTT CASSLGRGTRSGELFF
. TRBJ2-3 TRBV6-5 . TGTGCCAGCAGTTACGGCCCAGATACGCAGTATTTT CASSYGPDTQYF
TRBD2 TRBJ2-3 TRBV7-2 . TGTGCCAGCAGCTTAGCTTGGCGGGGGGCCTTCGAGTCCGCCACAGATACGCAGTATTTT CASSLAWRGAFESATDTQYF
TRBD1 TRBJ1-1 TRBV5-1 . TGCGCCAGCAGCGGAACGGGGACAGGGGGCACTGAAGCTTTCTTT CASSGTGTGGTEAFF
TRBD2 TRBJ2-1 TRBV19 . TGTGCCAGTAGTATTGGGGGGGGGAATGAGCAGTTCTTC CASSIGGGNEQFF
. TRBJ2-7 TRBV5-5 once TGTGCCAGCAGCTTGTCTGTAGGGGCCTACGAGCAGTACTTC CASSLSVGAYEQYF
. TRBJ2-5 TRBV20-1 . TGCAGTGCTGACAAAGAGACCCAGTACTTC CSADKETQYF
. TRBJ1-2 TRBV5-1 . TGCGCCAGCAGCTTGGGATTGACAGACTATGGCTACACCTTC CASSLGLTDYGYTF
. TRBJ1-2 TRBV9 . TGTGCCAGCAGCGGGATCTCCCTCGGAGGCTATGGCTACACCTTC CASSGISLGGYGYTF
. TRBJ2-3 TRBV6-2/TRBV6-3 . TGTGCCAGCAGTTACAGGAGTGCGGATACGCAGTATTTT CASSYRSADTQYF
. TRBJ1-2 TRBV15 . TGTGCCACCAGCAGAGACGGGGTTGGCTACACCTTC CATSRDGVGYTF
. TRBJ2-1 TRBV29-1 . TGCAGCGCCGGGCCACCCGACAATGAGCAGTTCTTC CSAGPPDNEQFF
. TRBJ1-1 TRBV6-5 . TGTGCCAGCCTCCCCTTACGACAGAACACTGAAGCTTTCTTT CASLPLRQNTEAFF
TRBD1 TRBJ1-1 TRBV5-1 . TGCGCCAGCAGCTTGGCCTTAATGGCAGGGGGCTCGGGGAACACTGAAGCTTTCTTT CASSLALMAGGSGNTEAFF
. TRBJ2-3 TRBV6-5 . TGTGCCAGCAGTTACATTTACGGGGGAGGACAAGATACGCAGTATTTT CASSYIYGGGQDTQYF
. TRBJ1-1 TRBV5-8 . TGTGCCAGCAGCTTGCCGGGGGAGGTCGGGACTGAAGCTTTCTTT CASSLPGEVGTEAFF
. TRBJ1-1 TRBV11-2 . TGTGCCAGCAGCCGCAGGACGAACACTGAAGCTTTCTTT CASSRRTNTEAFF
. TRBJ1-3 TRBV11-2 . TGTGCCAGCAGCTTACCGGGGGCTGCTGGAAACACCATATATTTT CASSLPGAAGNTIYF
. TRBJ2-2 TRBV18 . TGTGCCAGCTCACCAACGACTGCCGGGGAGCTGTTTTTT CASSPTTAGELFF
TRBD2 TRBJ2-1 TRBV4-3 . TGCGCCAGCAGCCGAGACCACTTGGGCGCGGGGGGTGGTATTGAGCAGTTCTTC CASSRDHLGAGGGIEQFF
TRBD2 TRBJ2-7 TRBV5-6 . TGTGCCAGCAGCCCGGAGGCTAGCGGGGACGAGCAGTACTTC CASSPEASGDEQYF
. TRBJ2-1 TRBV20-1 few TGCGGGACTTCCTCCTACAATGAGCAGTTCTTC CGTSSYNEQFF
. TRBJ1-5 TRBV19 . TGTGCCAGTAGTATAGATAGGCAGCCCCAGCATTTT CASSIDRQPQHF
. TRBJ1-6 TRBV28 once TGTGCCAGCGACGGACTAAGAGCGGGGATACTTCACTTT CASDGLRAGILHF
TRBD1 TRBJ1-4 TRBV28 . TGCGGCTCAGGGGGCGCGGAAAAACTGTTTTTT CGSGGAEKLFF
. TRBJ1-1 TRBV25-1 . TGTGCCAGCAGAGCCTATCATTGGTACGACAACACTGAAGCTTTCTTT CASRAYHWYDNTEAFF
TRBD2 TRBJ2-7 TRBV27 once TGTGCCAGCAGTTTCAACTCACTAGCGGGGGAGCCCTACGAGCAGTACTTC CASSFNSLAGEPYEQYF